This TCR beta chain emerged from a study of T cell responses to AZD1222 COVID-19 vaccine. General study results and limits: Across the whole spike, CD4 TCRs peaked at regions 160-218 and 743-854. Just six or seven AZD1222 recipients tested seropositive at baseline. It should be noted that donors were predominantly white British and more often female, and clonal diversity was possibly underestimated. It was only after the peak T cell response that any repertoires were sampled.

On this clone: Its specificity is not known.

V was clipped by 2 bases and J by 4 bases, with 11 bases between them. Germline V gene lookup returns CDR1 MNHEY and CDR2 SVGAGI. The CDR3 covers 14 residues. The protocol was immunoSEQ multiplex PCR, while the TCRdb copy is restricted to in-frame clones and leaves out a portion. The sample contains around 76,000 clones, 70% to 90% of which appear only once. V and J are TRBV6-5 and TRBJ1-2; D might be TRBD1 (6 bases). The receptor's source is an adult in good health. The source was peripheral blood, collected on day 0 of AZD1222 vaccination. The CDR3 region is CASSYGQGFYGYTF. The CDR3 DNA follows: TGTGCCAGCAGTTACGGCCAGGGGTTCTATGGCTACACCTTC.